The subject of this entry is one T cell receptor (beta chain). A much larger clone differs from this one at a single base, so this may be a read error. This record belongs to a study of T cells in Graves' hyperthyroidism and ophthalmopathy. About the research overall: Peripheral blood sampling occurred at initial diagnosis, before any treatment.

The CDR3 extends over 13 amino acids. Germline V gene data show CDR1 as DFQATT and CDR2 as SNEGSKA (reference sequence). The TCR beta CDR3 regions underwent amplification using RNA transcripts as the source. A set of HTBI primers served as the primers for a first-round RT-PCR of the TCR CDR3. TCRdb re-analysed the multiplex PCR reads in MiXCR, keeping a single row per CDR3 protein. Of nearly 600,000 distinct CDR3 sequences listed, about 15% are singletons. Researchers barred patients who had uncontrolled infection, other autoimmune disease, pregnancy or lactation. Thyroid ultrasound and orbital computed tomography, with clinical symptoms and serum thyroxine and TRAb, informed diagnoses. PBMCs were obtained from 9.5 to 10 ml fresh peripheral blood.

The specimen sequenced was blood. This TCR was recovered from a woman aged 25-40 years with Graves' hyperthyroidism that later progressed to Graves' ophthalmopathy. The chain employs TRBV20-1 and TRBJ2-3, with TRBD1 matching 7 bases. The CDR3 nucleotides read TGCAGCCCTTCGGGACAGCCCACAGATGCGCAGTATTTT. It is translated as CSPSGQPTDAQYF.